This TCR beta chain was found in a study of T cells in Graves' hyperthyroidism and ophthalmopathy. Study summary: Peripheral blood samples were taken at initial diagnosis, prior to any treatment.

Study outcomes and limitations: Most thyroid clonotypes expanded above 0.001 were also detected in blood. Ophthalmopathy was identified by the model a median approximately 6.9 months ahead of onset.

After removal of 5 bases from V and 5 bases from J, the junction contained 9 bases not matched to a gene. The CDR3 has 15 amino acids. This clonotype was observed many times. The antigen is not known. Newly diagnosed hyperthyroidism, duration under 2 months, in patients aged 18 to 65. RNA transcripts were the template for amplifying TCR beta CDR3 regions. In the first-round RT-PCR of the TCR CDR3, the HTBI primer set was used. TCRdb processed the multiplex PCR reads anew with MiXCR; each CDR3 protein has one entry. This table holds a few hundred thousand distinct CDR3 sequences, about 18% found once. Sequenced: blood. This TCR was sampled from a woman younger than 35 with Graves' hyperthyroidism. The chain recombines TRBV12-3 or TRBV12-4 with TRBJ2-5; 9 bases line up with TRBD1. The CDR3, as DNA: TGTGCCAGCAGTACCACCGGGACAGGGTGGGAGACCCAGTACTTC. It is translated as CASSTTGTGWETQYF.